This TCR beta chain was obtained from a study of blood T cell repertoires in COVID-19. Germline CDR1 is SGHNT and CDR2 is YYREEE (reference sequence). Trimming took off 7 bases at V and 4 bases at J, with 15 bases between the two ends. The CDR3 extends over 13 amino acids. TCRdb's table, derived via immunoSEQ multiplex PCR, lists solely in-frame clones and lacks some. The table includes around 240,000 clones, 65% to 90% detected once. The sequenced sample was peripheral blood. This receptor was obtained from a woman aged 50 to 65 with acute or convalescent COVID-19. The rearrangement uses TRBV5-4 and TRBJ2-7, with D possibly TRBD1 on 5 matching bases. Written as DNA, the CDR3 is TGTGCCAGCGGAGACCTAGGGGCGTACGAGCAGTACTTC. It specifies CASGDLGAYEQYF. The full variable domain, with the rest looked up from reference TRBV5-4 and TRBJ2-7, is ETGVTQSPTHLIKTRGQQVTLRCSSQSGHNTVSWYQQALGQGPQFIFQYYREEENGRGNFPPRFSGLQFPNYSSELNVNALELDDSALYLCASGDLGAYEQYFGPGTRLTVT.